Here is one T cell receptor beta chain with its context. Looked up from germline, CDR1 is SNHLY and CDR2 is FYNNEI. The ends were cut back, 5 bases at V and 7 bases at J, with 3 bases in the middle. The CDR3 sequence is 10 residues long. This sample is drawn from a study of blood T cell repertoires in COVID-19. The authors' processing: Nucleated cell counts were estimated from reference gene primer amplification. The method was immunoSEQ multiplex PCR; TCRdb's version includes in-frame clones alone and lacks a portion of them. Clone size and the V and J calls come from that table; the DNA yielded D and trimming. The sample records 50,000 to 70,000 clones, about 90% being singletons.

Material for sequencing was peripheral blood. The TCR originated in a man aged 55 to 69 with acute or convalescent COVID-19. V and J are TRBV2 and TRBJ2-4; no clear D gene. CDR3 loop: CASSTNIQYF. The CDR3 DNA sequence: TGTGCCAGCAGTACTAACATTCAGTACTTC. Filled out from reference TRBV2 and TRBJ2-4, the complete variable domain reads EPEVTQTPSHQVTQMGQEVILRCVPISNHLYFYWYRQILGQKVEFLVSFYNNEISEKSEIFDDQFSVERPDGSNFTLKIRSTKLEDSAMYFCASSTNIQYFGAGTRLSVL.